This entry is about one T cell receptor (beta chain). The data belong to a study of blood T cell repertoires in COVID-19. As for the study in general: The United States, Italy and Spain provided the acute and convalescent COVID-19 samples. Nucleic acid was either cDNA or gDNA, and it came from T cells, B-cell-depleted T cells, or PBMCs.

V lost 5 bases to trimming and J lost 2 bases; unmatched junction nucleotides: 11. From germline, CDR1 is SGHVS and CDR2 FNYEAQ. The CDR3 spans 16 residues. Authors' processing steps: Estimation of nucleated cell counts relied on the amplification of reference gene primers. The protocol was immunoSEQ multiplex PCR, while the TCRdb copy is restricted to in-frame clones and leaves out a portion. V and J calls and clone size are copied from that table; D and trimming were computed from the DNA. The sample has around 170,000 clones; roughly four fifths are singletons. The sequencing sample was made of peripheral blood. The V and J genes are TRBV7-6 and TRBJ2-7; 8 nucleotides agree with TRBD1. The clonotype comes from a woman aged 40 to 50 with acute or convalescent COVID-19. CDR3 in DNA: TGTGCCAGCAGCGCGATAACCGGGACAGGAGCCTACGAGCAGTACTTC. Translated: CASSAITGTGAYEQYF.